The rows below give T cell receptor beta chains drawn from one sample of a study of control samples from healthy donors and cancer patients. Produced via immunoSEQ multiplex PCR; TCRdb's table is partial and in-frame only. The sample comprises 45,000 or so clones, 70% to 90% of which are singletons, and around 9.6% rests with the top ten. Input material: PBMCs. All receptors come from an older woman with lung cancer. Both conserved end residues are part of each CDR3. Fields, in order: CDR3 DNA, CDR3 protein, D gene, clone size, V gene, J gene. The D gene is left open where the match is weak. The listing skips clone size in some rows; elsewhere it reads once, few, many or a size class.

DNA: TGTGCCAGCAGCCTAGGAAGTCAGTATAGCAATCAGCCCCAGCATTTT; CDR3: CASSLGSQYSNQPQHF; D: .; size: .; V: TRBV3-1/TRBV3-2; J: TRBJ1-5
DNA: TGTGCCAGCAGCGTAGATGAGGGTTTGGGGGAGACCCAGTACTTC; CDR3: CASSVDEGLGETQYF; D: .; size: .; V: TRBV9; J: TRBJ2-5
DNA: TGTGCCAGCAGCCCCGAAGAGGGGTACTCTGGGGCCAACGTCCTGACTTTC; CDR3: CASSPEEGYSGANVLTF; D: .; size: .; V: TRBV4-2; J: TRBJ2-6
DNA: TGTGCCAGCAGCAATTTAGTCGATCTGATGAACACCGGGGAGCTGTTTTTT; CDR3: CASSNLVDLMNTGELFF; D: .; size: .; V: TRBV11-2; J: TRBJ2-2
DNA: TGTGCCAGCAGCCAGTCGACCGGGACAGCCTACGAGCAGTACTTC; CDR3: CASSQSTGTAYEQYF; D: TRBD1; size: .; V: TRBV4-2; J: TRBJ2-7
DNA: TGTGCCAGCAGTCCCCGGGCAGTCCCCGCTCTATATACGGGGGCAGATACGCAGTATTTT; CDR3: CASSPRAVPALYTGADTQYF; D: .; size: once; V: TRBV27; J: TRBJ2-3
DNA: TGTGCCAGCAGCTTAGCAGCGGAAGAGACCCAGTACTTC; CDR3: CASSLAAEETQYF; D: .; size: .; V: TRBV7-9; J: TRBJ2-5
DNA: TGTGCCAGCACCCTCTTCGCAGCGGGAGGGACCGGGGAGCTGTTTTTT; CDR3: CASTLFAAGGTGELFF; D: TRBD2; size: .; V: TRBV5-5; J: TRBJ2-2
DNA: TGTGCCACCAGTGATATATATGGCTACACCTTC; CDR3: CATSDIYGYTF; D: .; size: .; V: TRBV24-1; J: TRBJ1-2
DNA: TGTGCCAGCAGTGAAGAGGGGTTAGCCAAAAACATTCAGTACTTC; CDR3: CASSEEGLAKNIQYF; D: .; size: .; V: TRBV2; J: TRBJ2-4
DNA: TGCGCCAGCAGCCAAGATTCCGCAGGGGCCGGGTACACTGAAGCTTTCTTT; CDR3: CASSQDSAGAGYTEAFF; D: .; size: .; V: TRBV4-1; J: TRBJ1-1
DNA: TGTGCCAGCAGGCACGGACAGTACGCGAACACCGGGGAGCTGTTTTTT; CDR3: CASRHGQYANTGELFF; D: .; size: .; V: TRBV25-1; J: TRBJ2-2
DNA: TGTGCCAGCAGCTCATCGAGACGAGCCTACGAGCAGTACTTC; CDR3: CASSSSRRAYEQYF; D: .; size: .; V: TRBV11-2; J: TRBJ2-7
DNA: TGTGCCAGCAGCCAAGGAGGGGAAGGCTACGAGCAGTACTTC; CDR3: CASSQGGEGYEQYF; D: .; size: few; V: TRBV4-2; J: TRBJ2-7
DNA: TGTGCCAGCAGTTACGGGGCAGCTCTTGATGATGAGCAGTTCTTC; CDR3: CASSYGAALDDEQFF; D: .; size: .; V: TRBV6-5; J: TRBJ2-1
DNA: TGCAGCGTTGCAACGGGACAGGGCTACGAGCAGTACTTC; CDR3: CSVATGQGYEQYF; D: TRBD1; size: .; V: TRBV29-1; J: TRBJ2-7
DNA: TGTGCCAGCAGTGAAGCGCCTAGCGGGAGGGGTGATGAGCAGTTCTTC; CDR3: CASSEAPSGRGDEQFF; D: TRBD2; size: .; V: TRBV6-1; J: TRBJ2-1
DNA: TGCAGTGCTAGTAAGGGGTTATTCGACGAGCAGTACTTC; CDR3: CSASKGLFDEQYF; D: .; size: .; V: TRBV20-1; J: TRBJ2-7
DNA: TGCGCCAGCAGCTTGTCCCGAACAGGTCTGGATGAGCAGTTCTTC; CDR3: CASSLSRTGLDEQFF; D: .; size: .; V: TRBV5-1; J: TRBJ2-1
DNA: TGTGCCAGTAGGCCCGGGACGGATGACTCCTACGAGCAGTACTTC; CDR3: CASRPGTDDSYEQYF; D: .; size: .; V: TRBV19; J: TRBJ2-7
DNA: TGTGCCAGCAGGAAGCTGGTTTCTAACTATGGCTACACCTTC; CDR3: CASRKLVSNYGYTF; D: .; size: once; V: TRBV2; J: TRBJ1-2
DNA: TGTGCCAGCAGCTTAGCAGACGGTGGGGGCACTGAAGCTTTCTTT; CDR3: CASSLADGGGTEAFF; D: .; size: few; V: TRBV7-9; J: TRBJ1-1
DNA: TGTGCCAGCAGTCCTGGGGGGTGGGACACTGAAGCTTTCTTT; CDR3: CASSPGGWDTEAFF; D: .; size: .; V: TRBV27; J: TRBJ1-1
DNA: TGCGCCAGCAGCTTGAGAAATAAAGCAGGGGTCGGGCGACCTGAAGCTTTCTTT; CDR3: CASSLRNKAGVGRPEAFF; D: .; size: few; V: TRBV5-1; J: TRBJ1-1
DNA: TGTGCCAGCAGTTACTCGACGGGGGCCAACGTCCTGACTTTC; CDR3: CASSYSTGANVLTF; D: .; size: .; V: TRBV6-6; J: TRBJ2-6
DNA: TGTGCCACCAGTGATTTGGCGGCTGGGGGAGATGAGCAGTTCTTC; CDR3: CATSDLAAGGDEQFF; D: .; size: .; V: TRBV24-1; J: TRBJ2-1
DNA: TGTGCCAGCAGCTCGTACAATCAGCCCCAGCATTTT; CDR3: CASSSYNQPQHF; D: .; size: .; V: TRBV5-6; J: TRBJ1-5
DNA: TGTGCCAGCAGTTACTCGATTCGTGGTGACACCATATATTTT; CDR3: CASSYSIRGDTIYF; D: .; size: .; V: TRBV6-6; J: TRBJ1-3
DNA: TGTGCCAGCAGCTTAGCTAAAAAGAACACCGGGGAGCTGTTTTTT; CDR3: CASSLAKKNTGELFF; D: .; size: .; V: TRBV11-3; J: TRBJ2-2
DNA: TGTGCCTGGAGCGATGGAGGGGCGTATGAGCAGTTCTTC; CDR3: CAWSDGGAYEQFF; D: .; size: .; V: TRBV30; J: TRBJ2-1
DNA: TGTGCCAGCAGCCTGAGCGGGGGACCCCGGGAGACCCAGTACTTC; CDR3: CASSLSGGPRETQYF; D: TRBD2; size: .; V: TRBV7-9; J: TRBJ2-5
DNA: TGTGCCAGCAGCTCCCGGGACTCGAGCGAGCAGTTCTTC; CDR3: CASSSRDSSEQFF; D: .; size: .; V: TRBV7-9; J: TRBJ2-1
DNA: TGTGCCAGCAGTGAATTGAGTAGCTACACCTTC; CDR3: CASSELSSYTF; D: .; size: .; V: TRBV25-1; J: TRBJ1-2
DNA: TGTGCCAGCAGTGAACTGTTGGGACAGGGGATGGACGAGCAGTACTTC; CDR3: CASSELLGQGMDEQYF; D: TRBD1; size: .; V: TRBV6-1; J: TRBJ2-7
DNA: TGCAGCGTTGAAGATCAGGGGGTTCAAGAGACCCAGTACTTC; CDR3: CSVEDQGVQETQYF; D: TRBD1; size: .; V: TRBV29-1; J: TRBJ2-5
DNA: TGTGCCAGCAGCCCGACAGGGGGCGACTACGAGCAGTACTTC; CDR3: CASSPTGGDYEQYF; D: TRBD1; size: .; V: TRBV7-2; J: TRBJ2-7
DNA: TGTGCCACCAGTTTCAATAGGGCCGCAGATACGCAGTATTTT; CDR3: CATSFNRAADTQYF; D: .; size: .; V: TRBV24-1; J: TRBJ2-3
DNA: TGTGCCAGCAGCCTTGGGACGGATGAAAAACTGTTTTTT; CDR3: CASSLGTDEKLFF; D: .; size: .; V: TRBV6-5; J: TRBJ1-4
DNA: TGTGCCAGCGGTTTACAACCCTCCTCAGATACGCAGTATTTT; CDR3: CASGLQPSSDTQYF; D: .; size: .; V: TRBV6-5; J: TRBJ2-3
DNA: TGCGCCAGCAGGTTATACTACGAGCAGTACTTC; CDR3: CASRLYYEQYF; D: .; size: .; V: TRBV5-1; J: TRBJ2-7
DNA: TGTGCCAGCAGCCCGCCCCAGGAGTCCCACCAAGAGACCCAGTACTTC; CDR3: CASSPPQESHQETQYF; D: .; size: .; V: TRBV5-5; J: TRBJ2-5
DNA: TGTGCCAGCAGCCAAGAGATTACTAGCTTTGAGCAGTTCTTC; CDR3: CASSQEITSFEQFF; D: .; size: once; V: TRBV4-2; J: TRBJ2-1
DNA: TGTGCCAGTAGTCCGAGGACAGGGGGTCCCTACGAGCAGTACTTC; CDR3: CASSPRTGGPYEQYF; D: TRBD1; size: .; V: TRBV19; J: TRBJ2-7
DNA: TGTGCCAGCAGAGACAGGGGGTGGACTGAAGCTTTCTTT; CDR3: CASRDRGWTEAFF; D: TRBD1; size: .; V: TRBV4-2; J: TRBJ1-1
DNA: TGTGCCAGCAGTACAGGGGGCGGGGGCTACACCTTC; CDR3: CASSTGGGGYTF; D: TRBD1; size: .; V: TRBV28; J: TRBJ1-2
DNA: TGCGCCAGCAGTGGAAGGGAAGGTAGCGGGAGTCCAGATACGCAGTATTTT; CDR3: CASSGREGSGSPDTQYF; D: TRBD2; size: once; V: TRBV10-2; J: TRBJ2-3
DNA: TGTGCCAGTAGTATTCTCGAAAGGGCAGGGATTAGCAATCAGCCCCAGCATTTT; CDR3: CASSILERAGISNQPQHF; D: .; size: .; V: TRBV19; J: TRBJ1-5
DNA: TGCGCCAGCAGCCACGGGATGGCGGGAGGCTACGAGCAGTACTTC; CDR3: CASSHGMAGGYEQYF; D: TRBD2; size: .; V: TRBV4-1; J: TRBJ2-7
DNA: TGTGCCACCAGCAACCCGGGACTAGCGGGAGTTGAGCAGTTCTTC; CDR3: CATSNPGLAGVEQFF; D: TRBD2; size: .; V: TRBV15; J: TRBJ2-1
DNA: TGTGCCAGCAGCTCAATCGGGAATCAGCCCCAGCATTTT; CDR3: CASSSIGNQPQHF; D: .; size: .; V: TRBV7-9; J: TRBJ1-5
DNA: TGCACCAGCAGCCAAGCTTGGCAGGGGGCGCGGGAGCAGTACTTC; CDR3: CTSSQAWQGAREQYF; D: TRBD1; size: .; V: TRBV4-3; J: TRBJ2-7
DNA: TGCAGCGGAGATACTAGCGACTCCTACAATGAGCAGTTCTTC; CDR3: CSGDTSDSYNEQFF; D: TRBD2; size: .; V: TRBV29-1; J: TRBJ2-1
DNA: TGTGCCACCCGCAGAGCATACGAGCAGTACTTC; CDR3: CATRRAYEQYF; D: .; size: few; V: TRBV6-5; J: TRBJ2-7